A selection of T cell receptor beta chains follows, all from one sample in a study of blood T cells in healthy people across ages. TCRdb re-called the 5' RACE reads with MiXCR, one entry per CDR3 protein. The repertoire holds about 570,000 distinct CDR3 sequences, 27% seen once, with less than 20% in the top ten. Sequencing was carried out using blood. Source of these receptors: a woman in her seventies in good health. CDR3s include the opening cysteine and the closing phenylalanine or tryptophan. The D gene is left open where the match is weak. Expanded clones are given a class, and other clones once, few, many or no size at all.

>TRBJ1-2|-|-|TRBV7-2
CASSLAGVGGYTF
TGTGCCAGCAGCTTAGCGGGGGTCGGTGGCTACACCTTC
>TRBJ2-5|few|-|TRBV7-9
CASRAAYQETQYF
TGTGCCAGCAGAGCAGCGTACCAAGAGACCCAGTACTTC
>TRBJ2-5|-|-|TRBV25-1
CASMSGDQETQYF
TGTGCCAGCATGTCGGGGGACCAAGAGACCCAGTACTTC
>TRBJ2-1|-|-|TRBV21-1
CASSKEDLGTSGYNEQFF
TGTGCCAGCAGCAAAGAGGACTTGGGGACTAGCGGATACAATGAGCAGTTCTTC
>TRBJ2-6|few|-|TRBV6-2/TRBV6-3
CASSYGMAGANVLTF
TGTGCCAGCAGTTACGGGATGGCTGGGGCCAACGTCCTGACTTTC
>TRBJ1-1|few|-|TRBV12-3/TRBV12-4
CANSLGVGGFAFF
TGTGCCAACAGTTTGGGGGTGGGAGGTTTTGCTTTCTTT
>TRBJ2-5|-|-|TRBV7-9
CASSLGTQTQYF
TGTGCCAGCAGCTTAGGGACGCAGACCCAGTACTTC
>TRBJ2-3|-|TRBD2|TRBV5-1
CASSGGTSGDTDTQYF
TGCGCCAGCAGCGGAGGGACTAGCGGGGACACAGATACGCAGTATTTT
>TRBJ2-1|-|TRBD1|TRBV9
CASSVGQGSEQFF
TGTGCCAGCAGCGTAGGACAGGGGTCTGAGCAGTTCTTC
>TRBJ2-5|few|-|TRBV2
CASSELPRQETQYF
TGTGCCAGCAGTGAGTTGCCACGGCAAGAGACCCAGTACTTC
>TRBJ1-5|few|TRBD1|TRBV30
CAWSHGTGGFNLPQHF
TGTGCCTGGAGTCATGGGACAGGGGGCTTCAATCTGCCCCAGCATTTT
>TRBJ2-2|few|-|TRBV5-1
CASSWTGDNTGELFF
TGCGCCAGCAGCTGGACGGGGGACAACACCGGGGAGCTGTTTTTT
>TRBJ2-5|-|-|TRBV4-1
CASSQRGVGGTQYF
TGCGCCAGCAGCCAGCGGGGTGTCGGGGGGACCCAGTACTTC
>TRBJ1-3|few|TRBD1|TRBV7-3
CASSLTGGPGNTIYF
TGTGCCAGCAGCTTGACAGGGGGGCCTGGAAACACCATATATTTT
>TRBJ2-5|-|-|TRBV4-3
CASAQGITETQYF
TGCGCCAGCGCGCAGGGGATTACGGAGACCCAGTACTTC
>TRBJ1-1|-|-|TRBV11-3
CASSLGVWNTEAFF
TGTGCCAGCAGCTTAGGGGTTTGGAACACTGAAGCTTTCTTT
>TRBJ1-4|once|-|TRBV9
CASSPGSRGEKLFF
TGTGCCAGCAGCCCCGGGTCTAGAGGTGAAAAACTGTTTTTT
>TRBJ2-5|few|-|TRBV12-3/TRBV12-4
CASSLAEKTQYF
TGTGCCAGCAGTTTAGCAGAGAAGACCCAGTACTTC
>TRBJ1-1|-|-|TRBV29-1
CSVEGLEVTEAFF
TGCAGCGTTGAAGGGCTAGAGGTGACTGAAGCTTTCTTT
>TRBJ2-7|-|-|TRBV14
CANYLELSYEQYF
TGTGCCAACTACCTGGAACTCTCCTACGAGCAGTACTTC
>TRBJ2-7|once|-|TRBV5-1
CASSLISARRAYEQYF
TGCGCCAGCAGCTTGATTTCTGCCCGGCGGGCCTACGAGCAGTACTTC
>TRBJ2-2|-|TRBD1|TRBV4-2
CASSPRQGDGELFF
TGTGCCAGCAGCCCCCGACAGGGTGACGGGGAGCTGTTTTTT
>TRBJ2-6|-|-|TRBV6-6
CASSSGHTSGANVLTF
TGTGCCAGCAGTTCAGGACATACCTCTGGGGCCAACGTCCTGACTTTC
>TRBJ2-1|few|TRBD2|TRBV7-2
CASSLVSGTSGHEQFF
TGTGCCAGCAGCTTAGTCAGCGGGACCAGCGGGCATGAGCAGTTCTTC
>TRBJ2-2|few|-|TRBV18
CASSPWTGELFF
TGTGCCAGCTCACCATGGACCGGGGAGCTGTTTTTT
>TRBJ1-2|-|TRBD1|TRBV14
CASSQIDRGRGYTF
TGTGCCAGCAGCCAAATCGACAGGGGGCGAGGCTACACCTTC
>TRBJ2-7|-|TRBD2|TRBV7-2
CASSRRAGDGFYEQYF
TGTGCCAGCAGCCGCCGAGCGGGGGATGGCTTCTACGAGCAGTACTTC
>TRBJ1-1|-|-|TRBV11-1
CASSLAGNENTEAFF
TGTGCCAGCAGCTTAGCGGGAAATGAGAACACTGAAGCTTTCTTT
>TRBJ2-5|few|-|TRBV10-3
CAISDPSGRETQYF
TGTGCCATCAGTGATCCAAGCGGTCGGGAGACCCAGTACTTC
>TRBJ1-1|-|-|TRBV5-1
CASSLASSGSRTEAFF
TGCGCCAGCAGCTTGGCTTCGTCAGGCTCACGTACTGAAGCTTTCTTT
>TRBJ2-7|many|-|TRBV28
CASTPSGYSTYEQYF
TGTGCCAGCACCCCGTCTGGCTATAGCACCTACGAGCAGTACTTC
>TRBJ2-2|few|-|TRBV7-2
CASSLQGLPTGELFF
TGTGCCAGCAGCTTGCAGGGGCTTCCCACCGGGGAGCTGTTTTTT
>TRBJ2-1|-|-|TRBV3-1
CASSQGFHETF
TGTGCCAGCAGCCAAGGCTTTCACGAGACTTTC
>TRBJ2-1|-|TRBD2|TRBV2
CASSEAGGGAPNEQFF
TGTGCCAGCAGTGAAGCAGGCGGGGGGGCACCAAATGAGCAGTTCTTC
>TRBJ2-5|few|-|TRBV2
CASSEGSYLETQYF
TGTGCCAGCAGTGAAGGGTCTTACTTAGAGACCCAGTACTTC
>TRBJ1-2|-|-|TRBV7-2
CASSRYGNYGYTF
TGTGCCAGCAGCCGCTATGGGAACTATGGCTACACCTTC
>TRBJ2-7|-|TRBD1|TRBV10-3
CAIGPGQGPYEQYF
TGTGCCATCGGTCCGGGACAGGGGCCTTACGAGCAGTACTTC
>TRBJ2-5|few|TRBD2|TRBV20-1
CSARLLAGGQETQYF
TGCAGTGCTAGACTACTAGCGGGGGGTCAAGAGACCCAGTACTTC
>TRBJ2-7|-|TRBD2|TRBV18
CASSSGLASYEQYF
TGTGCCAGCTCTTCGGGACTAGCGTCCTACGAGCAGTACTTC
>TRBJ2-5|few|TRBD1|TRBV6-6
CASSIGQGRAEF
TGTGCCAGCAGTATAGGACAGGGCAGGGCGGAATTC
>TRBJ2-5|-|-|TRBV5-1
CASSLPQGRQETQYF
TGCGCCAGCTCTCTCCCTCAAGGACGCCAAGAGACCCAGTACTTC
>TRBJ1-2|few|-|TRBV6-1
CASSEAWGANYGYTF
TGTGCCAGCAGTGAAGCTTGGGGGGCCAACTATGGCTACACCTTC
>TRBJ2-5|-|-|TRBV24-1
CATSDPDRSETQYF
TGTGCCACCAGTGACCCTGACAGGTCGGAGACCCAGTACTTC
>TRBJ2-1|few|-|TRBV29-1
CSVDPRVQGIDDEQFF
TGCAGCGTTGACCCTAGGGTCCAGGGGATAGACGATGAGCAGTTCTTC
>TRBJ1-2|-|TRBD1|TRBV10-3
CAISEGGGYTF
TGTGCCATCAGTGAAGGGGGCGGCTACACCTTC
>TRBJ1-6|-|-|TRBV3-1
CASSQGRKVIPLHF
TGTGCCAGCAGCCAAGGTAGAAAAGTAATACCCCTCCACTTT
>TRBJ1-6|few|TRBD1|TRBV12-3/TRBV12-4
CASSLDGTGASPLHF
TGTGCCAGCAGTTTGGACGGAACAGGGGCTTCACCCCTCCACTTT
>TRBJ2-3|many|TRBD2|TRBV7-3
CASSSGLAAADTQYF
TGTGCCAGCAGCTCGGGACTAGCGGCTGCAGATACGCAGTATTTT
>TRBJ1-2|few|-|TRBV5-1
CASSLEWGAKGYTF
TGCGCCAGCAGCTTGGAATGGGGGGCGAAAGGCTACACCTTC
>TRBJ2-3|few|TRBD2|TRBV7-2
CASSFTSSGGASRTQYF
TGTGCCAGCAGCTTCACTTCTAGCGGGGGCGCCTCTCGTACGCAGTATTTT
>TRBJ1-4|-|-|TRBV9
CASSVRDTEKLFF
TGTGCCAGCAGCGTAAGGGACACTGAAAAACTGTTTTTT
>TRBJ1-4|-|-|TRBV19
CASSLTGSAVLFF
TGTGCCAGTAGTCTTACAGGGAGTGCTGTACTGTTTTTT
>TRBJ1-4|-|-|TRBV20-1
CSASMANEKLFF
TGCAGTGCTAGCATGGCTAATGAAAAACTGTTTTTT
>TRBJ1-1|once|TRBD1|TRBV29-1
CSAWTGENTEAFF
TGCAGCGCTTGGACAGGAGAGAACACTGAAGCTTTCTTT
>TRBJ2-1|few|-|TRBV7-2
CASSPWNNEQFF
TGTGCCAGCAGCCCATGGAACAATGAGCAGTTCTTC
>TRBJ2-3|many|-|TRBV12-5
CASGQGLTNTDTQYF
TGTGCTAGCGGCCAGGGACTGACGAACACAGATACGCAGTATTTT
>TRBJ2-7|-|-|TRBV3-1
CASSQDPDRSTYEQYF
TGTGCCAGCAGCCAAGACCCGGACAGATCAACCTACGAGCAGTACTTC
>TRBJ2-3|-|-|TRBV29-1
CSCGVVPDTQYF
TGCAGCTGTGGAGTAGTCCCAGATACGCAGTATTTT
>TRBJ2-5|-|-|TRBV5-1
CASKRGDQETQYF
TGCGCCAGCAAGCGCGGTGACCAAGAGACCCAGTACTTC
>TRBJ1-2|-|TRBD1|TRBV29-1
CRAGGGQENYGYTF
TGCAGGGCTGGAGGGGGACAGGAGAACTATGGCTACACCTTC